Listed below are T cell receptor beta chains from one sample, sequenced in a study of blood T cell repertoires in COVID-19. Profiling relied on immunoSEQ multiplex PCR, and the TCRdb table lists in-frame clones only, not all of them. Of 100,000 to 150,000 clones detected, roughly 69% appear once; the ten largest clones hold approximately 2%. Sequencing input: peripheral blood. These receptors were collected from a woman between 65 and 79 years old with acute or convalescent COVID-19. The CDR3 runs from the conserved cysteine through the conserved F or W. Fields, in order: CDR3 length, D gene, J gene, V gene, clone size, CDR3 protein, CDR3 DNA. A D gene is named only where the DNA matches it firmly. The size entry is marked missing in some rows and otherwise reads once, few, many or a size class.

cdr3_length: 16
d_call: .
j_call: TRBJ1-5
v_call: TRBV7-8
clone_size: .
cdr3_aa: CASSLARTASNQPQHF
cdr3_nt: TGTGCCAGCAGCTTAGCCCGGACAGCAAGCAATCAGCCCCAGCATTTT

cdr3_length: 12
d_call: .
j_call: TRBJ1-5
v_call: TRBV30
clone_size: few
cdr3_aa: CAWSTGRGPQHF
cdr3_nt: TGTGCCTGGAGCACAGGCCGCGGCCCCCAGCATTTT

cdr3_length: 15
d_call: TRBD2
j_call: TRBJ2-1
v_call: TRBV24-1
clone_size: .
cdr3_aa: CATSGTASGEDEQFF
cdr3_nt: TGTGCCACCAGTGGGACAGCTAGCGGGGAGGATGAGCAGTTCTTC

cdr3_length: 13
d_call: .
j_call: TRBJ2-4
v_call: TRBV2
clone_size: .
cdr3_aa: CASSQDTKNIQYF
cdr3_nt: TGTGCCAGCAGTCAGGACACTAAAAACATTCAGTACTTC

cdr3_length: 12
d_call: .
j_call: TRBJ1-2
v_call: TRBV2
clone_size: .
cdr3_aa: CASSGSTGGYTF
cdr3_nt: TGTGCCAGCAGCGGTTCTACGGGTGGCTACACCTTC

cdr3_length: 15
d_call: TRBD2
j_call: TRBJ2-7
v_call: TRBV3-1/TRBV3-2
clone_size: .
cdr3_aa: CASSFLAAAKYEQYF
cdr3_nt: TGTGCCAGCAGCTTCCTAGCGGCCGCAAAATACGAGCAGTACTTC

cdr3_length: 16
d_call: TRBD1
j_call: TRBJ1-2
v_call: TRBV6-1
clone_size: few
cdr3_aa: CASSEATGGDWYGYTF
cdr3_nt: TGTGCCAGCAGTGAAGCAACAGGGGGGGACTGGTATGGCTACACCTTC

cdr3_length: 14
d_call: TRBD1
j_call: TRBJ1-1
v_call: TRBV5-1
clone_size: few
cdr3_aa: CASSFRTGRTEAFF
cdr3_nt: TGCGCCAGCAGCTTCCGGACAGGACGGACTGAAGCTTTCTTT

cdr3_length: 13
d_call: .
j_call: TRBJ1-1
v_call: TRBV7-2
clone_size: .
cdr3_aa: CASVVQQNTEAFF
cdr3_nt: TGTGCCAGCGTAGTACAGCAGAACACTGAAGCTTTCTTT

cdr3_length: 19
d_call: .
j_call: TRBJ1-2
v_call: TRBV4-1
clone_size: .
cdr3_aa: CASSPSGPGAGTFNYGYTF
cdr3_nt: TGCGCCAGCAGCCCTAGCGGCCCAGGGGCCGGAACCTTTAACTATGGCTACACCTTC

cdr3_length: 16
d_call: .
j_call: TRBJ1-2
v_call: TRBV9
clone_size: few
cdr3_aa: CASSEYQQGPRGGYTF
cdr3_nt: TGTGCCAGCAGCGAGTACCAGCAGGGGCCTAGGGGAGGCTACACCTTC

cdr3_length: 13
d_call: .
j_call: TRBJ2-6
v_call: TRBV6-1
clone_size: .
cdr3_aa: CASIISGANVLTF
cdr3_nt: TGTGCCAGCATTATCTCTGGGGCCAACGTCCTGACTTTC

cdr3_length: 14
d_call: TRBD1
j_call: TRBJ1-1
v_call: TRBV19
clone_size: many
cdr3_aa: CASIPTGALTEAFF
cdr3_nt: TGTGCCAGTATCCCGACAGGGGCATTGACTGAAGCTTTCTTT

cdr3_length: 16
d_call: TRBD2
j_call: TRBJ2-3
v_call: TRBV28
clone_size: .
cdr3_aa: CASSLQTSGRSDTQYF
cdr3_nt: TGTGCCAGCAGTTTACAGACTAGCGGGAGATCAGATACGCAGTATTTT

cdr3_length: 16
d_call: TRBD1
j_call: TRBJ1-1
v_call: TRBV6-6
clone_size: .
cdr3_aa: CASSHTRGTGLIEAFF
cdr3_nt: TGTGCCAGCAGCCATACTAGGGGGACAGGCTTGATTGAAGCTTTCTTT

cdr3_length: 13
d_call: .
j_call: TRBJ2-4
v_call: TRBV5-5
clone_size: .
cdr3_aa: CASSSGTRDIQYF
cdr3_nt: TGTGCCAGCAGCTCGGGGACAAGAGACATTCAGTACTTC

cdr3_length: 19
d_call: .
j_call: TRBJ1-6
v_call: TRBV4-2
clone_size: .
cdr3_aa: CASSQGSRGKSSYNSPLHF
cdr3_nt: TGTGCCAGCAGCCAAGGATCCAGGGGTAAAAGCTCCTATAATTCACCCCTCCACTTT

cdr3_length: 14
d_call: .
j_call: TRBJ2-1
v_call: TRBV27
clone_size: .
cdr3_aa: CASSSPSGANEQFF
cdr3_nt: TGTGCCAGCAGTTCCCCATCGGGAGCCAATGAGCAGTTCTTC

cdr3_length: 16
d_call: TRBD2
j_call: TRBJ2-1
v_call: TRBV24-1
clone_size: .
cdr3_aa: CATSDVGSGRPNEQFF
cdr3_nt: TGTGCCACCAGTGATGTGGGTAGCGGGAGGCCCAATGAGCAGTTCTTC

cdr3_length: 14
d_call: .
j_call: TRBJ2-3
v_call: TRBV14
clone_size: .
cdr3_aa: CASSHLHFTDTQYF
cdr3_nt: TGTGCCAGCAGCCATCTTCACTTCACAGATACGCAGTATTTT

cdr3_length: 16
d_call: .
j_call: TRBJ2-3
v_call: TRBV3-1/TRBV3-2
clone_size: .
cdr3_aa: CASSQEGWLLGDTQYF
cdr3_nt: TGTGCCAGCAGCCAAGAGGGCTGGCTACTTGGGGATACGCAGTATTTT

cdr3_length: 13
d_call: .
j_call: TRBJ1-1
v_call: TRBV3-1/TRBV3-2
clone_size: .
cdr3_aa: CASSRSGGAWAFF
cdr3_nt: TGTGCCAGCAGCCGCTCTGGGGGCGCATGGGCTTTCTTT

cdr3_length: 15
d_call: .
j_call: TRBJ1-2
v_call: TRBV9
clone_size: .
cdr3_aa: CASSVQPGGGYGYTF
cdr3_nt: TGTGCCAGCAGCGTACAGCCCGGGGGGGGCTATGGCTACACCTTC

cdr3_length: 13
d_call: .
j_call: TRBJ1-3
v_call: TRBV19
clone_size: .
cdr3_aa: CASRKPSGNTIYF
cdr3_nt: TGTGCCAGTAGGAAGCCTTCTGGAAACACCATATATTTT

cdr3_length: 12
d_call: TRBD1
j_call: TRBJ2-7
v_call: TRBV29-1
clone_size: .
cdr3_aa: CSVEQGVNEQYF
cdr3_nt: TGCAGCGTTGAACAGGGGGTAAACGAGCAGTACTTC

cdr3_length: 13
d_call: .
j_call: TRBJ2-5
v_call: TRBV19
clone_size: .
cdr3_aa: CASSVYPGETQYF
cdr3_nt: TGTGCCAGTAGTGTCTACCCAGGGGAGACCCAGTACTTC

cdr3_length: 15
d_call: .
j_call: TRBJ2-2
v_call: TRBV28
clone_size: .
cdr3_aa: CASSLLQGATGELFF
cdr3_nt: TGTGCCAGCAGTTTGCTACAGGGAGCCACCGGGGAGCTGTTTTTT

cdr3_length: 12
d_call: .
j_call: TRBJ2-3
v_call: TRBV12-3/TRBV12-4
clone_size: once
cdr3_aa: CASRDTTDTQYF
cdr3_nt: TGTGCCAGCAGAGACACCACAGATACGCAGTATTTT

cdr3_length: 16
d_call: .
j_call: TRBJ2-5
v_call: TRBV4-1
clone_size: .
cdr3_aa: CASSQTPGHLQETQYF
cdr3_nt: TGCGCCAGCAGCCAGACACCGGGACACCTTCAAGAGACCCAGTACTTC

cdr3_length: 18
d_call: TRBD2
j_call: TRBJ2-1
v_call: TRBV5-4
clone_size: .
cdr3_aa: CASSLARARLAVYNEQFF
cdr3_nt: TGTGCCAGCAGCTTGGCGCGTGCCCGACTAGCGGTATACAATGAGCAGTTCTTC

cdr3_length: 16
d_call: .
j_call: TRBJ1-2
v_call: TRBV6-6
clone_size: many
cdr3_aa: CASSPSAGTFNYGYTF
cdr3_nt: TGTGCCAGCAGCCCATCCGCCGGGACATTCAACTATGGCTACACCTTC

cdr3_length: 10
d_call: .
j_call: TRBJ1-2
v_call: TRBV7-9
clone_size: few
cdr3_aa: CASSPDGYTF
cdr3_nt: TGTGCCAGCAGCCCTGATGGCTACACCTTC

cdr3_length: 14
d_call: .
j_call: TRBJ2-7
v_call: TRBV7-8
clone_size: few
cdr3_aa: CASSLARRDYEQYF
cdr3_nt: TGTGCCAGCAGCTTAGCGCGGAGGGATTACGAGCAGTACTTC

cdr3_length: 14
d_call: .
j_call: TRBJ1-2
v_call: TRBV7-2
clone_size: .
cdr3_aa: CASSRDLKGYGYTF
cdr3_nt: TGTGCCAGCAGTCGGGACTTGAAGGGCTATGGCTACACCTTC

cdr3_length: 15
d_call: TRBD1
j_call: TRBJ1-1
v_call: TRBV7-8
clone_size: few
cdr3_aa: CASSPQTGIGTEAFF
cdr3_nt: TGTGCCAGCAGCCCCCAGACAGGGATCGGCACTGAAGCTTTCTTT

cdr3_length: 14
d_call: .
j_call: TRBJ2-7
v_call: TRBV9
clone_size: .
cdr3_aa: CASSVGPDSYEQYF
cdr3_nt: TGTGCCAGCAGCGTAGGTCCAGACTCCTACGAGCAGTACTTC

cdr3_length: 16
d_call: TRBD1
j_call: TRBJ2-2
v_call: TRBV19
clone_size: .
cdr3_aa: CASTRKETGWTGELFF
cdr3_nt: TGTGCCAGTACCAGGAAGGAGACAGGGTGGACCGGGGAGCTGTTTTTT

cdr3_length: 11
d_call: .
j_call: TRBJ2-7
v_call: TRBV6-2/TRBV6-3
clone_size: .
cdr3_aa: CASSQLYEQYF
cdr3_nt: TGTGCCAGCAGCCAACTCTACGAGCAGTACTTC

cdr3_length: 15
d_call: .
j_call: TRBJ1-4
v_call: TRBV5-1
clone_size: .
cdr3_aa: CASSPGTLGAEKLFF
cdr3_nt: TGCGCCAGCAGCCCCGGGACTCTCGGGGCTGAAAAACTGTTTTTT

cdr3_length: 14
d_call: TRBD1
j_call: TRBJ1-1
v_call: TRBV7-8
clone_size: few
cdr3_aa: CASSTTGPHTEAFF
cdr3_nt: TGTGCCAGCAGCACGACAGGGCCTCACACTGAAGCTTTCTTT

cdr3_length: 15
d_call: TRBD2
j_call: TRBJ2-5
v_call: TRBV7-9
clone_size: .
cdr3_aa: CASSAGLAGQETQYF
cdr3_nt: TGTGCCAGCAGCGCCGGACTAGCGGGGCAAGAGACCCAGTACTTC

cdr3_length: 14
d_call: TRBD1
j_call: TRBJ1-2
v_call: TRBV4-2
clone_size: once
cdr3_aa: CASSRQGQGYGYTF
cdr3_nt: TGTGCCAGCAGCAGACAGGGGCAGGGGTATGGCTACACCTTC

cdr3_length: 15
d_call: .
j_call: TRBJ1-3
v_call: TRBV18
clone_size: once
cdr3_aa: CASSPQGVTGNTIYF
cdr3_nt: TGTGCCAGCTCACCACAGGGGGTAACTGGAAACACCATATATTTT

cdr3_length: 14
d_call: .
j_call: TRBJ1-6
v_call: TRBV6-1
clone_size: once
cdr3_aa: CASSEENYNSPLHF
cdr3_nt: TGTGCCAGCAGTGAGGAGAATTATAATTCACCCCTCCACTTT

cdr3_length: 15
d_call: TRBD2
j_call: TRBJ2-5
v_call: TRBV7-9
clone_size: .
cdr3_aa: CASSLGTSGGETQYF
cdr3_nt: TGTGCCAGCAGCTTAGGGACTAGCGGGGGCGAGACCCAGTACTTC

cdr3_length: 15
d_call: .
j_call: TRBJ1-5
v_call: TRBV5-1
clone_size: .
cdr3_aa: CASSLESNPGQPQHF
cdr3_nt: TGCGCCAGCAGCTTGGAGTCCAACCCAGGTCAGCCCCAGCATTTT

cdr3_length: 14
d_call: .
j_call: TRBJ2-1
v_call: TRBV7-9
clone_size: .
cdr3_aa: CASSLGGGVNEQFF
cdr3_nt: TGTGCCAGCAGCTTAGGTGGAGGGGTCAATGAGCAGTTCTTC

cdr3_length: 12
d_call: .
j_call: TRBJ2-1
v_call: TRBV7-9
clone_size: few
cdr3_aa: CASSNRTGPGVF
cdr3_nt: TGTGCCAGCAGCAACCGGACAGGCCCGGGAGTCTTC

cdr3_length: 12
d_call: TRBD1
j_call: TRBJ2-5
v_call: TRBV6-5
clone_size: .
cdr3_aa: CASRGTGGTQYF
cdr3_nt: TGTGCCAGCAGGGGGACAGGAGGGACCCAGTACTTC

cdr3_length: 11
d_call: .
j_call: TRBJ1-1
v_call: TRBV20-1
clone_size: .
cdr3_aa: CSATWNTEAFF
cdr3_nt: TGCAGTGCTACTTGGAACACTGAAGCTTTCTTT

cdr3_length: 12
d_call: .
j_call: TRBJ2-3
v_call: TRBV6-6
clone_size: .
cdr3_aa: CASSPRADTQYF
cdr3_nt: TGTGCCAGCAGTCCGAGGGCAGATACGCAGTATTTT

cdr3_length: 15
d_call: .
j_call: TRBJ2-1
v_call: TRBV3-1/TRBV3-2
clone_size: .
cdr3_aa: CASSQGRGFINEQFF
cdr3_nt: TGTGCCAGCAGCCAGGGCCGGGGATTTATCAATGAGCAGTTCTTC

cdr3_length: 13
d_call: .
j_call: TRBJ2-7
v_call: TRBV28
clone_size: few
cdr3_aa: CASSPPHYGEQYF
cdr3_nt: TGTGCCAGCAGTCCCCCCCACTACGGGGAGCAGTACTTC

cdr3_length: 18
d_call: TRBD1
j_call: TRBJ1-5
v_call: TRBV24-1
clone_size: .
cdr3_aa: CATSDLRRTGGNNQPQHF
cdr3_nt: TGTGCCACCAGTGATTTGCGAAGGACAGGGGGGAACAATCAGCCCCAGCATTTT

cdr3_length: 17
d_call: TRBD1
j_call: TRBJ1-6
v_call: TRBV13
clone_size: .
cdr3_aa: CASSLAGTGGGDSPLHF
cdr3_nt: TGTGCCAGCAGCTTAGCCGGGACAGGAGGTGGGGATTCACCCCTCCACTTT

cdr3_length: 14
d_call: .
j_call: TRBJ2-7
v_call: TRBV19
clone_size: few
cdr3_aa: CASSPSPLEWEQYF
cdr3_nt: TGTGCCAGTAGTCCCAGCCCCCTGGAGTGGGAGCAGTACTTC

cdr3_length: 14
d_call: .
j_call: TRBJ1-1
v_call: TRBV7-9
clone_size: .
cdr3_aa: CASSRNGGRTEAFF
cdr3_nt: TGTGCCAGCAGCCGCAATGGGGGGAGGACTGAAGCTTTCTTT

cdr3_length: 14
d_call: TRBD2
j_call: TRBJ2-1
v_call: TRBV24-1
clone_size: few
cdr3_aa: CATERSGRPTEQFF
cdr3_nt: TGTGCCACCGAGCGGAGCGGGAGGCCAACTGAGCAGTTCTTC